These 14 T cell receptor beta chains were all obtained from the same sample, sequenced in a study of T cell changes during pregnancy in multiple sclerosis. The data were produced by immunoSEQ multiplex PCR, yet TCRdb's version contains in-frame clones alone and is incomplete. The sample has tens of thousands of clones, roughly 90% seen once. The sample here was peripheral blood, taken in the second trimester of pregnancy. The source of these receptors is a female donor in good health, enrolled as a control in a pregnancy study.

This chain uses TRBV7-7 with TRBJ1-6; 8 bases agree with TRBD1. The V gene end was trimmed by 0 bases and the J gene end by 1 base; junction bases not matched to a gene: 5. CDR3 length equals 18 residues. Germline lookup yields CDR1 SSHAT and CDR2 FNYEAQ (reference sequence). For the CDR3, the DNA is TGTGCCAGCAGCTTAGCCTCAGGGGGCGCATCCTATAATTCACCCCTCCACTTT. This encodes CASSLASGGASYNSPLHF.

The V gene is TRBV19, the J gene TRBJ1-5, with 7 nucleotides matching TRBD1. This CDR3 has 18 residues. From germline, CDR1 is LNHDA and CDR2 SQIVND (reference sequence). Trimming cost V 2 bases and J 0 bases; bases outside gene matches: 10. The DNA for the CDR3 is TGTGCCAGTAGTATATTGGGGACAGCTTTCTATAGCAATCAGCCCCAGCATTTT. It is translated as CASSILGTAFYSNQPQHF.

This clone has just a few counts. The V gene is TRBV10-3, the J gene TRBJ1-2; 10 bases map to TRBD1. The germline CDR1 and CDR2 sequences are ENHRY and SYGVKD. Trimming took 10 bases from V and 6 from J; bases not matched to a gene: 8. The CDR3 loop spans 13 amino acids. In DNA, the CDR3 is TGTGCCAGTCAGACAGGGGGCGCGAATGGCTACACCTTC. Amino acids: CASQTGGANGYTF.

The genes are TRBV6-1 and TRBJ1-2; the D gene is possibly TRBD1 (5 bases). V gave up 9 bases and J gave up 8 bases, with 13 bases separating them. The CDR3 has 11 amino acids. CDR1 and CDR2 from the germline V gene are MNHNS and SASEGT. CDR3 sequence (DNA): TGTGCCAGTTGGGGGGTTGGCGGCTACACCTTC. It yields the protein CASWGVGGYTF.

The V call is TRBV7-2, the J call TRBJ1-2; D gene unclear. Trimming cost V 5 bases and J 0 bases, with 10 bases left between them. The CDR3 has 14 amino acids. Germline V lookup: CDR1 SGHTA, CDR2 FQGNSA. As DNA, the CDR3 is TGTGCCAGCAGCCCCCGGCTAGCTAACTATGGCTACACCTTC. Its translation is CASSPRLANYGYTF.

The rearrangement links TRBV28 to TRBJ1-5; no firm D call. The CDR3 has 15 amino acids. Trimming left V 5 bases short and J 3 bases short, with 14 bases between. Per the germline V gene, CDR1 is MDHEN and CDR2 is SYDVKM. The CDR3 sequence is CASSPRGRSNQPQHF. Here the CDR3 DNA reads TGTGCCAGCAGTCCCCGCGGCCGGTCCAATCAGCCCCAGCATTTT.

This chain uses TRBV5-8 with TRBJ2-1, with 10 positions matching TRBD2. Looked up from germline, CDR1 is SGHTS and CDR2 is YDEGEE. Trimming at V came to 2 bases and at J to 3 bases, leaving 5 bases not matched to a gene. The CDR3 spans 16 residues. CDR3 sequence reads: CASSFRTSGYYNEQFF. Here the CDR3 DNA reads TGTGCCAGCAGCTTTCGGACTAGCGGATACTACAATGAGCAGTTCTTC.

This sequence joins TRBV5-1 and TRBJ1-3, with D possibly being TRBD1 (6 bases). The CDR3 has 15 amino acids. Germline CDR1 is SGHRS and CDR2 is YFSETQ. Trimming took 4 bases from V and 2 from J, leaving 13 bases between them. CDR3 in amino acids: CASSLSGTTGNTIYF. CDR3 DNA: TGCGCCAGCAGCCTATCCGGGACAACTGGAAACACCATATATTTT.

This chain connects TRBV6-1 to TRBJ2-1; TRBD1 is a possible D gene (5 bases). The CDR3 has 14 amino acids. V shed 3 bases and J shed 7 bases, with 13 bases lying between them. Per germline, CDR1 MNHNS and CDR2 SASEGT. The CDR3 loop reads CASSEGLGANEQFF. CDR3 coding DNA: TGTGCCAGCAGTGAGGGGCTAGGGGCGAATGAGCAGTTCTTC.

This chain joins TRBV5-5 and TRBJ1-1, with D perhaps TRBD1 (6 bases). The CDR3 is 12 residues long. Looked up from germline, CDR1 is SGHKS and CDR2 is YYEKEE (reference sequence). Trimming removed 0 bases at V and 12 bases at J, with 12 bases between. The DNA for the CDR3 is TGTGCCAGCAGCTTGGGGACAGCGTTGACTTTCTTT. Protein: CASSLGTALTFF.

This clone has only one observation. The chain combines TRBV6-1 with TRBJ1-1; 8 bases align to TRBD1. CDR3 length: 12 amino acids. CDR1 MNHNS and CDR2 SASEGT come from the germline V gene. V shed 4 bases, J shed 6 bases, and the junction held 1 base outside the gene matches. The CDR3 DNA is TGTGCCAGCAGTGTACAGGGGGCTGAAGCTTTCTTT. Translation gives CASSVQGAEAFF.

The chain links TRBV29-1 to TRBJ2-1; 7 nucleotides agree with TRBD2. V dropped 4 bases and J dropped 6; count of bases not matched to a gene: 15. CDR1 SQVTM and CDR2 ANQGSEA come from the germline V gene. This CDR3 is built from 16 residues. The CDR3 spells CSVALGGGPRINEQFF. The CDR3 nucleotides read TGCAGCGTTGCCCTTGGGGGAGGGCCAAGAATCAATGAGCAGTTCTTC.

V usage is TRBV4-1 and J usage is TRBJ1-4; 7 bases fit TRBD1. Germline V CDR1 and CDR2: MGHRA, YSYEKL. V shed 2 bases, J shed 4 bases, and the junction held 4 bases outside the gene matches. The CDR3 is 15 residues long. This chain's CDR3 is CASSQPDRDNEKLFF. As DNA, the CDR3 is TGCGCCAGCAGCCAACCCGACAGGGATAATGAAAAACTGTTTTTT.

The rearrangement links TRBV19 to TRBJ1-2; D is uncertain. V was cut by 3 bases and J by 4 bases, with 15 bases left in between. Looked up from germline, CDR1 is LNHDA and CDR2 is SQIVND (reference sequence). This CDR3 comprises 15 residues. CDR3 sequence reads: CASSISVSSPYGYTF. In DNA form, the CDR3 reads TGTGCCAGTAGTATTAGCGTCAGCTCACCCTATGGCTACACCTTC. Full variable domain (outside the CDR3, taken from reference TRBV19 and TRBJ1-2): DGGITQSPKYLFRKEGQNVTLSCEQNLNHDAMYWYRQDPGQGLRLIYYSQIVNDFQKGDIAEGYSVSREKKESFPLTVTSAQKNPTAFYLCASSISVSSPYGYTFGSGTRLTVV.